The next 14 T cell receptor beta chains were all read from a single sample in a study of T-cell reconstitution after alpha-beta-depleted transplantation in children. A library of TCRbeta sequences, prepared with unique molecular identifiers, was generated. TCRdb used MiXCR to reprocess the PCR reads, holding one entry per CDR3 protein. The sample gives about 370,000 distinct CDR3 sequences, over 20% of which show up once; 3.8% is in the top ten. Specimen: PBMCs from the stem cell graft donor, collected from the stem cell graft. These receptors originate from a human donor who donated a stem cell graft to a child with acute myeloid leukemia.

This clonotype has ten or more counts. The V gene is TRBV20-1, the J gene TRBJ2-1; D perhaps matches TRBD2 (6 bases). This CDR3 spans 15 amino acids. Germline V gene data show CDR1 as DFQATT and CDR2 as SNEGSKA (reference sequence). Trimming cost V 0 bases and J 7 bases, with 16 bases left between them. CDR3 DNA: TGCAGTGCTAGAGATCTTGGGGGGAGTAGTAATGAGCAGTTCTTC. It yields the protein CSARDLGGSSNEQFF.

This clonotype was seen at least ten times. J is TRBJ2-1 and V is TRBV20-1; 7 bases agree with TRBD2. Germline V lookup: CDR1 DFQATT, CDR2 SNEGSKA (reference sequence). The length of the CDR3 is 16 residues. J was trimmed by 6 bases and V by 6 bases; bases with no gene match: 17. CDR3 loop: CSAGDPAAGVGNEQFF. CDR3 bases: TGCAGTGCGGGGGACCCAGCGGCGGGAGTGGGCAATGAGCAGTTCTTC.

At least ten counts were recorded for this clonotype. The chain recombines TRBV29-1 with TRBJ2-5; 9 nucleotides align to TRBD1. The V gene's germline CDR1 is SQVTM and CDR2 ANQGSEA. This CDR3 is built from 14 residues. The V gene end was trimmed by 6 bases and the J gene end by 3 bases; junction bases not matched to a gene: 8. The CDR3 protein is CSVYWDREEETQYF. In DNA form, the CDR3 reads TGCAGCGTGTATTGGGACAGGGAAGAAGAGACCCAGTACTTC.

CDR3 amino acids: CASSPGTGPRTDTQYF. DNA for the CDR3: TGTGCCAGCAGCCCCGGGACAGGGCCTCGCACAGATACGCAGTATTTT. The chain links TRBV12-3 or TRBV12-4 to TRBJ2-3, with 9 bases matching TRBD1. This CDR3 has 16 residues. Trimming removed 6 bases from V and 1 base from J; junction bases left unmatched: 8.

CDR3 in amino acids: CATSQSEREIYF. The CDR3 DNA sequence: TGTGCCACCAGCCAGAGTGAGCGGGAGATCTATTTT. The chain recombines TRBV24-1 with TRBJ2-3, with 8 bases lining up with TRBD2. CDR1 and CDR2 (germline): KGHDR, SFDVKD. This CDR3 is 12 amino acids long. V was pared by 7 bases and J by 15 bases, with 11 bases of the junction left unmatched.

CDR3 amino acids: CASTQLADSYNEQFF. CDR3 coding DNA: TGTGCCAGCACCCAACTAGCGGATTCCTACAATGAGCAGTTCTTC. The chain has TRBV27 and TRBJ2-1, with 8 bases fitting TRBD2. Germline V gives CDR1 MNHEY, CDR2 SMNVEV (reference sequence). CDR3 length: 15 residues. V lost 7 bases and J lost 1; bases outside the gene matches: 6.

The J gene is TRBJ2-7, the V gene TRBV5-1, with 9 bases lining up with TRBD2. V was clipped by 0 bases and J by 6 bases; unmatched bases: 13. This CDR3 is 17 amino acids long. The germline V gene encodes CDR1 SGHRS and CDR2 YFSETQ. CDR3 loop: CASSLGAGGAGGVEQYF. The CDR3 DNA reads TGCGCCAGCAGCTTGGGGGCCGGTGGAGCGGGGGGAGTCGAGCAGTACTTC.

The chain combines TRBV11-2 with TRBJ2-6; D possibly corresponds to TRBD2 (5 bases). Germline CDR1 reads SGHAT; CDR2 reads FQNNGV. V lost 2 bases, J lost 0 bases, and 17 bases lay in between. The CDR3 runs 19 residues. CDR3 bases: TGTGCCAGCAGCTTAATCCTAGCCCACGGGGTCTCTGGGGCCAACGTCCTGACTTTC. It is translated as CASSLILAHGVSGANVLTF.

V usage is TRBV28 and J usage is TRBJ2-2; 8 positions match TRBD2. With 6 bases clipped from V and 4 bases from J, the junction kept 7 bases outside the gene matches. The germline gives CDR1 MDHEN, CDR2 SYDVKM. The CDR3 sequence is 15 residues long. The CDR3 sequence is CASRRPGLVTGELFF. DNA of the CDR3: TGTGCCAGCAGGCGACCGGGACTAGTCACCGGGGAGCTGTTTTTT.

This clonotype showed up many times. This chain joins TRBV7-2 and TRBJ2-1; 8 positions match TRBD1. Germline CDR1 reads SGHTA; CDR2 reads FQGNSA. The CDR3 is 16 amino acids. The V gene end was trimmed by 2 bases and the J gene end by 9 bases; junction bases not matched to a gene: 12. Here the CDR3 reads CASSLWAGGSGGEQFF. CDR3 coding DNA: TGTGCCAGCAGCTTATGGGCAGGGGGCAGCGGCGGTGAGCAGTTCTTC.

The gene calls are TRBV28 and TRBJ2-7; D is undetermined. Between the trimmed V and J ends, which lost 5 bases and 0 bases, there was a span of 11 bases. The CDR3 is 14 amino acids. The germline gives CDR1 MDHEN, CDR2 SYDVKM. In nucleotides, the CDR3 is TGTGCCAGCAGTCCCCACACGTCCTCCTACGAGCAGTACTTC. It is translated as CASSPHTSSYEQYF.

The chain employs TRBV7-2 and TRBJ2-1; D uncertain. V was shortened by 1 base and J by 8 bases, with 12 bases between the two germline ends. The CDR3 contains 14 residues. The germline V gene has CDR1 SGHTA and CDR2 FQGNSA. The CDR3: CASSLEYSSYEQFF. The CDR3 region has the DNA TGTGCCAGCAGCTTAGAGTACTCATCTTATGAGCAGTTCTTC.

This clonotype was observed a few times. V and J are TRBV7-2 and TRBJ2-7; D gene unclear. The V end lost 3 bases, the J end lost 3 bases, and 9 bases lay between the germline ends. Germline lookup yields CDR1 SGHTA and CDR2 FQGNSA. The CDR3 has 13 residues. CDR3 sequence (DNA): TGTGCCAGCAGCTTTAACACTCTCTACGAGCAGTACTTC. This sequence encodes CASSFNTLYEQYF. Full variable domain (remainder filled in from reference TRBV7-2 and TRBJ2-7): GAGVSQSPSNKVTEKGKDVELRCDPISGHTALYWYRQSLGQGLEFLIYFQGNSAPDKSGLPSDRFSAERTGGSVSTLTIQRTQQEDSAVYLCASSFNTLYEQYFGPGTRLTVT.

J is TRBJ1-2 and V is TRBV6-1; D not resolved. There are 13 residues in the CDR3. V shed 3 bases and J shed 3 bases, with 8 bases lying between them. Germline-derived CDR1 and CDR2 are MNHNS and SASEGT. CDR3 amino acids: CASSEGKDYGYTF. CDR3 sequence (DNA): TGTGCCAGCAGTGAGGGAAAGGACTATGGCTACACCTTC.